This T cell receptor (beta chain) was recovered during a study of T cells in tuberculosis. Study context: This South African cohort compared adolescents with or without latent tuberculosis against adults with active tuberculosis.

The germline CDR1 and CDR2 sequences are MNHGY and SVAAGI. The CDR3 extends over 15 amino acids. Trimming shortened V by 6 bases and J by 4 bases, and 18 bases separated the two germline ends. Assay used: immunoSEQ multiplex PCR; TCRdb lists only in-frame clones, some missing. The top ten clones hold over 4.5% of a sample with approximately 28,000 clones, roughly 93% of them seen once. The sequence was collected from a donor between 10 and 35 years old with latent tuberculosis or without tuberculosis infection. V and J are TRBV6-9 and TRBJ1-1; possible D gene TRBD1, 6 bases. What was sequenced was PBMCs. The CDR3 loop reads CASSPEYRAGTEAFF. The CDR3 DNA follows: TGTGCCAGCAGCCCAGAATACAGGGCGGGCACTGAAGCTTTCTTT.